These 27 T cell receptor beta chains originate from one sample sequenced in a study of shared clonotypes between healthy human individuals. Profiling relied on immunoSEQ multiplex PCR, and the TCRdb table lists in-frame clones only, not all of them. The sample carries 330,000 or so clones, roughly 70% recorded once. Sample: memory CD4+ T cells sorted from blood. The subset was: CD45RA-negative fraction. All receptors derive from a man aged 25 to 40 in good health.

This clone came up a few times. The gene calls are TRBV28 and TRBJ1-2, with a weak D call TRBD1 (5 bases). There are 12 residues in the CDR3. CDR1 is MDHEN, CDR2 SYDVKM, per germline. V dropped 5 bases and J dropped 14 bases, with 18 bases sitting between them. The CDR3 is CASSTSGATGTF. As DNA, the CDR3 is TGTGCCAGCAGTACCTCCGGGGCTACAGGAACCTTC.

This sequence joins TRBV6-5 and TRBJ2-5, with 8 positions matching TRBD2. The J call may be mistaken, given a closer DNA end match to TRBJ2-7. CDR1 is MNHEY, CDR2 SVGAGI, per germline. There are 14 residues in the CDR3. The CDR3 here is CASSPGLESHEQYF. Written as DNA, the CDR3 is TGTGCCAGCAGCCCGGGACTAGAGAGCCACGAGCAGTACTTC.

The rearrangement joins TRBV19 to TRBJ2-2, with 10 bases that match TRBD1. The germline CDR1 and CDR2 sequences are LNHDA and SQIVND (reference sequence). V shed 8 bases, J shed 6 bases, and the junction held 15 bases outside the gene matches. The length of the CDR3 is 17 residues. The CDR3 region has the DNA TGTGCCAGTTCTACAATTACCGGGACAGGGGTGGCCGGGGAGCTGTTTTTT. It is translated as CASSTITGTGVAGELFF. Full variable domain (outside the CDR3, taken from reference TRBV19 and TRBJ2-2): DGGITQSPKYLFRKEGQNVTLSCEQNLNHDAMYWYRQDPGQGLRLIYYSQIVNDFQKGDIAEGYSVSREKKESFPLTVTSAQKNPTAFYLCASSTITGTGVAGELFFGEGSRLTVL.

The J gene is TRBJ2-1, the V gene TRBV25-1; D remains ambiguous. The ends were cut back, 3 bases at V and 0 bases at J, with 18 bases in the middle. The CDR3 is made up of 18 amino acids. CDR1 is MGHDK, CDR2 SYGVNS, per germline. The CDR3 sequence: CASSEPSSVMRSYNEQFF. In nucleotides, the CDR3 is TGTGCCAGCAGTGAGCCCTCGTCGGTTATGCGCTCCTACAATGAGCAGTTCTTC.

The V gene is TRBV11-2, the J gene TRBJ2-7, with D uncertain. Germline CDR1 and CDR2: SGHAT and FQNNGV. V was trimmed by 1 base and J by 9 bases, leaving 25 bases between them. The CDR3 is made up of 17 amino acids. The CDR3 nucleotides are TGTGCCAGCAGCTTAGGGGGTTTGGCTTTTCAGACCGATGCGCAGTACTTC. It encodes CASSLGGLAFQTDAQYF.

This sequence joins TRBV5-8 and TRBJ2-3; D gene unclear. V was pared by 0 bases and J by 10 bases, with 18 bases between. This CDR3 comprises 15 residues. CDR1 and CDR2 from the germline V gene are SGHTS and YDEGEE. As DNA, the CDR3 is TGTGCCAGCAGCTTGGGGGGTACGAACGTTCTAGCGCAGTATTTT. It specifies CASSLGGTNVLAQYF.

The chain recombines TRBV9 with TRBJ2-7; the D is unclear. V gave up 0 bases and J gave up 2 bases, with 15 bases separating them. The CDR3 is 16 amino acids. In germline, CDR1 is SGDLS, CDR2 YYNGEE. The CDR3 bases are TGTGCCAGCAGCGTAGGTCCGGGCGGCCAAGCCTACGAGCAGTACTTC. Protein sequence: CASSVGPGGQAYEQYF.

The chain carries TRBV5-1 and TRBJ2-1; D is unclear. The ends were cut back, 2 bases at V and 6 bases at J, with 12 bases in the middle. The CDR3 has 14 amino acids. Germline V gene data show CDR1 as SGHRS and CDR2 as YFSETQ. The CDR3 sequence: CASSFLAVGNEQFF. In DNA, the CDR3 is TGCGCCAGCAGCTTTCTTGCCGTGGGCAATGAGCAGTTCTTC. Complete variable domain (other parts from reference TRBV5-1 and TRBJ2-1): KAGVTQTPRYLIKTRGQQVTLSCSPISGHRSVSWYQQTPGQGLQFLFEYFSETQRNKGNFPGRFSGRQFSNSRSEMNVSTLELGDSALYLCASSFLAVGNEQFFGPGTRLTVL.

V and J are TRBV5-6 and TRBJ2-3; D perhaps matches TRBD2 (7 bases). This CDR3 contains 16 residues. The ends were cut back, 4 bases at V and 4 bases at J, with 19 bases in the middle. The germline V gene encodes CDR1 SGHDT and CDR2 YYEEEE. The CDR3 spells CASSPQAGAPPDTQYF. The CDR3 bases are TGTGCCAGCAGCCCTCAGGCGGGGGCCCCGCCAGATACGCAGTATTTT.

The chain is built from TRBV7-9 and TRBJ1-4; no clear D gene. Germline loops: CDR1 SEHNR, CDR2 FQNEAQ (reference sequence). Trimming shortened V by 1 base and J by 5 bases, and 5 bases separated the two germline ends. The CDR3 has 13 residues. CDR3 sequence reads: CASSLVGNEKLFF. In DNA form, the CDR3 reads TGTGCCAGCAGCTTAGTAGGGAATGAAAAACTGTTTTTT.

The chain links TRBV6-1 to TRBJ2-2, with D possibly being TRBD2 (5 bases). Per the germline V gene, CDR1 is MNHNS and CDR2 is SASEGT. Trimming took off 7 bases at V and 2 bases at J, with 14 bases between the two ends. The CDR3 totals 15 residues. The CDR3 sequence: CASISSGFNTGELFF. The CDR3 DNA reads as TGTGCCAGCATAAGTTCGGGATTTAACACCGGGGAGCTGTTTTTT.

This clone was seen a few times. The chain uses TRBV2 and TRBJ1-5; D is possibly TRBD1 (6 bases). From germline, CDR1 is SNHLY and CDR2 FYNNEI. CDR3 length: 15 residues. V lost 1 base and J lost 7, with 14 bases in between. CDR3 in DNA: TGTGCCAGCAGTGAAGAGGGGGTGTTCGGGCAGCCCCAGCATTTT. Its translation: CASSEEGVFGQPQHF.

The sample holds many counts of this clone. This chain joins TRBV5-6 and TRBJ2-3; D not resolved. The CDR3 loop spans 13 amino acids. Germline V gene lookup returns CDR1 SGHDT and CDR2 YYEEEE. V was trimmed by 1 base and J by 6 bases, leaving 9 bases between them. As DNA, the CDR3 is TGTGCCAGCAGCTTGATAGTTGTGGATACGCAGTATTTT. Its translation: CASSLIVVDTQYF.

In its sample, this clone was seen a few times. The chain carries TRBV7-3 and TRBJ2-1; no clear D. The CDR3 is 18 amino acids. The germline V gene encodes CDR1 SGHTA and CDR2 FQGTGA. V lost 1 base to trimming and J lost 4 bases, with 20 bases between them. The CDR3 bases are TGTGCCAGCAGCTTAATGGCAGCCTCCCAACTTACATACAATGAGCAGTTCTTC. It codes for CASSLMAASQLTYNEQFF.

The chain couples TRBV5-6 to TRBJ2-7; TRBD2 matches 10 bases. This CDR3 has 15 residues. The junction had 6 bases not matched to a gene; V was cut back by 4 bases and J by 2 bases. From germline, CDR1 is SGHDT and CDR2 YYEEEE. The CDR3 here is CASSPLAGATYEQYF. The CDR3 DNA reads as TGTGCCAGCAGCCCTCTAGCGGGAGCCACCTACGAGCAGTACTTC.

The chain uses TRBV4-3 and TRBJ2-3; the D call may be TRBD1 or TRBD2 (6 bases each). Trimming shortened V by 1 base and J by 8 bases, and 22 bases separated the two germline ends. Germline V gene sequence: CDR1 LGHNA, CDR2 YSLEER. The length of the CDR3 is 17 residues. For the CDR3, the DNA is TGCGCCAGCAGCCAAGTCCCCGGGGGCAGTGGAGTAGGTACGCAGTATTTT. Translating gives CASSQVPGGSGVGTQYF.

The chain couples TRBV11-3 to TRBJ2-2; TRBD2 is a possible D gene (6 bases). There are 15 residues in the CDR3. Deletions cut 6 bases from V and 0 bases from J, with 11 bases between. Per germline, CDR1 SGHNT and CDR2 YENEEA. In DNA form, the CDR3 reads TGTGCCAGCAGGAGCGGAGGGGCGAACACCGGGGAGCTGTTTTTT. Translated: CASRSGGANTGELFF.

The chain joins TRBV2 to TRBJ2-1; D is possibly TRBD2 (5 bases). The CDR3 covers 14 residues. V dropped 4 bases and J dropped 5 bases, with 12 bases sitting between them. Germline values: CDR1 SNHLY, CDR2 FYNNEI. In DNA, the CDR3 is TGTGCCAGCAGTGCCTTGGGAGTCGACAATGAGCAGTTCTTC. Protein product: CASSALGVDNEQFF.

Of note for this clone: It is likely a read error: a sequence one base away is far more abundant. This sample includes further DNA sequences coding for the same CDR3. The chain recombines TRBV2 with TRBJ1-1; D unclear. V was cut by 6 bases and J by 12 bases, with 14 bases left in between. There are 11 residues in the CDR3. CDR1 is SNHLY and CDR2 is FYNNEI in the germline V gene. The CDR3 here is CASSPQGSTFF. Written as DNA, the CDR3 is TGTGCCAGCAGCCCACAAGGGTCGACTTTCTTT.

This chain's CDR3 is CASSLRRGQPEKLFF. Here the CDR3 DNA reads TGTGCCAGCAGCTTAAGAAGAGGCCAGCCGGAAAAACTGTTTTTT. The chain links TRBV7-9 to TRBJ1-4; no clear D. V was trimmed by 2 bases and J by 8 bases, leaving 15 bases between them. CDR1 SEHNR and CDR2 FQNEAQ come from the germline V gene (reference sequence). The CDR3 consists of 15 residues.

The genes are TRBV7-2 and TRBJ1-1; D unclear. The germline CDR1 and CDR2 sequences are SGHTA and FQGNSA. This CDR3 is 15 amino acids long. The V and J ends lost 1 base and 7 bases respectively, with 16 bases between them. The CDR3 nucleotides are TGTGCCAGCAGCTTAGAGGGTAGGGTGAGTAGTGAAGCTTTCTTT. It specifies CASSLEGRVSSEAFF.

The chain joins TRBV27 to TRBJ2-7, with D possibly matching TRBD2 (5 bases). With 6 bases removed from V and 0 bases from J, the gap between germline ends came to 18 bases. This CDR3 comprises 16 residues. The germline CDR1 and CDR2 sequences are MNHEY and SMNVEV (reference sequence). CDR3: CASSRPGGRSSYEQYF. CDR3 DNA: TGTGCCAGCAGCCGGCCAGGCGGGCGGAGCTCCTACGAGCAGTACTTC.

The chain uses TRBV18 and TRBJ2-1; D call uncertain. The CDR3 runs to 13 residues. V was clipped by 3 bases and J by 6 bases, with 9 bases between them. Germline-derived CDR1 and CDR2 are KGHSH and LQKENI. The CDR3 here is CASSPPSLNEQFF. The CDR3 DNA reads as TGTGCCAGCTCACCTCCCTCCCTCAATGAGCAGTTCTTC. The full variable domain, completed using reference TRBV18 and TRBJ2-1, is NAGVMQNPRHLVRRRGQEARLRCSPMKGHSHVYWYRQLPEEGLKFMVYLQKENIIDESGMPKERFSAEFPKEGPSILRIQQVVRGDSAAYFCASSPPSLNEQFFGPGTRLTVL.

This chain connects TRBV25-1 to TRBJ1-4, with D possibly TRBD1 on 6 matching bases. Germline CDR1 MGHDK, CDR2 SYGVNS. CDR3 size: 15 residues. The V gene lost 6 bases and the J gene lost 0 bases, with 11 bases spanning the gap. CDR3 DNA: TGTGCCAGCAGCCCCCGACAGGCAACTAATGAAAAACTGTTTTTT. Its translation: CASSPRQATNEKLFF.

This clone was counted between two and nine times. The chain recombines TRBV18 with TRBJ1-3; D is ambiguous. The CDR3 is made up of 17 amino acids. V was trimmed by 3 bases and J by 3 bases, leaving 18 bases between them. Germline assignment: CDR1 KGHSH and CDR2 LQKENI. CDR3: CASSPLTATRGGNTIYF. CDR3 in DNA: TGTGCCAGCTCACCGCTAACAGCGACTCGGGGTGGAAACACCATATATTTT.

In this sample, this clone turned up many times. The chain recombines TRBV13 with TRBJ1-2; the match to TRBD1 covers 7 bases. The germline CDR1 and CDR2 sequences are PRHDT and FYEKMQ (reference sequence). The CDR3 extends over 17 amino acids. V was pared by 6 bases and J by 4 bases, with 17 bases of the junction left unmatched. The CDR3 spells CASSSNPRTGNTYGYTF. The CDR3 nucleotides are TGTGCCAGCAGTTCTAACCCTAGGACAGGAAACACCTATGGCTACACCTTC.

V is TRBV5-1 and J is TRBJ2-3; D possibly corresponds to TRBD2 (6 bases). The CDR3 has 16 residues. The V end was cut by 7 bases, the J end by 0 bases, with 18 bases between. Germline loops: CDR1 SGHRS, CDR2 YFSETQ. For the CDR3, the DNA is TGCGCCAGCGGTACTTACGGGAGCGGGAGCACAGATACGCAGTATTTT. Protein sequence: CASGTYGSGSTDTQYF. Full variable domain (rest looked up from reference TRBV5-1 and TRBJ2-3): KAGVTQTPRYLIKTRGQQVTLSCSPISGHRSVSWYQQTPGQGLQFLFEYFSETQRNKGNFPGRFSGRQFSNSRSEMNVSTLELGDSALYLCASGTYGSGSTDTQYFGPGTRLTVL.